Each of the 10 T cell receptor beta chains below was sequenced from the same sample in a study of cytomegalovirus exposure and HLA in healthy donors. Clones were sequenced by immunoSEQ multiplex PCR, and TCRdb holds only the in-frame ones, with some missing. The repertoire holds fewer than 85,000 clones, with over 85% as singletons. The sequenced sample was PBMCs. Source of these receptors: a young woman in good health and CMV-seropositive.

The V gene is TRBV5-1, the J gene TRBJ2-7; 10 bases are a match to TRBD1. CDR1 and CDR2 from the germline V gene are SGHRS and YFSETQ. The CDR3 runs 15 residues. With V trimmed by 4 bases and J by 6 bases, 10 bases remained unmatched. DNA of the CDR3: TGCGCCAGCAGCGACCGCGACAGGGGGCTTTTCGAGCAGTACTTC. This codes for CASSDRDRGLFEQYF.

This chain uses TRBV5-1 with TRBJ1-6; D ambiguous. V was cut by 0 bases and J by 5 bases, with 9 bases left in between. Germline CDR1 reads SGHRS; CDR2 reads YFSETQ. CDR3 length: 15 amino acids. The CDR3 here is CASSLGAKNNSPLHF. CDR3 DNA sequence: TGCGCCAGCAGCTTGGGGGCGAAGAATAATTCACCCCTCCACTTT.

This rearrangement joins TRBV15 to TRBJ2-1, with D uncertain. Trimming removed 3 bases at V and 4 bases at J, with 13 bases between. The CDR3 totals 15 residues. CDR1 and CDR2 (germline): LNHNV, YYDKDF (reference sequence). CDR3 bases: TGTGCCACCAGCAGGCAAGGCAGGATATACAATGAGCAGTTCTTC. This encodes CATSRQGRIYNEQFF.

This rearrangement joins TRBV6-5 to TRBJ2-1, with 7 nucleotides matching TRBD1. There are 15 residues in the CDR3. Germline values: CDR1 MNHEY, CDR2 SVGAGI. The J segment lost 1 base and the V segment lost 7 bases, leaving 7 bases of the junction unmatched. The CDR3 spells CASNRGRKSYNEQFF. The CDR3 coding sequence is TGTGCCAGCAACAGGGGACGGAAATCCTACAATGAGCAGTTCTTC.

This chain connects TRBV30 to TRBJ2-7, with 8 nucleotides matching TRBD2. The CDR3 has 13 amino acids. Germline CDR1 GTSNPN, CDR2 SVGIG (reference sequence). Trimming cost V 2 bases and J 3 bases; bases outside gene matches: 3. In nucleotides, the CDR3 is TGTGCCTGGAGTCTCACTAGCGGCTACGAGCAGTACTTC. This gives the protein CAWSLTSGYEQYF.

V gene TRBV29-1 combines with J gene TRBJ2-5; 9 bases align to TRBD2. The CDR3 consists of 13 residues. J lost 5 bases, V lost 4 bases, and 5 bases had no gene match. Germline CDR1 reads SQVTM; CDR2 reads ANQGSEA. The CDR3 DNA reads TGCAGCGTTGGACTAGCGGCCGGGGAGACCCAGTACTTC. Its protein product is CSVGLAAGETQYF.

The chain joins TRBV11-2 to TRBJ2-7; D remains unclear. Germline assignment: CDR1 SGHAT and CDR2 FQNNGV. The V and J ends lost 4 bases and 3 bases respectively, with 7 bases between them. The CDR3 contains 12 residues. The CDR3 nucleotides are TGTGCCAGCAGCTCACAGCACTACGAGCAGTACTTC. Protein product: CASSSQHYEQYF. The complete variable domain, with remaining parts taken from reference TRBV11-2 and TRBJ2-7, reads EAGVAQSPRYKIIEKRQSVAFWCNPISGHATLYWYQQILGQGPKLLIQFQNNGVVDDSQLPKDRFSAERLKGVDSTLKIQPAKLEDSAVYLCASSSQHYEQYFGPGTRLTVT.

V is TRBV6-4 and J is TRBJ2-3; a possible D gene is TRBD2 (7 bases). V gave up 5 bases and J gave up 5 bases, with 11 bases separating them. The CDR3 loop spans 13 amino acids. Germline assignment: CDR1 MRHNA and CDR2 SNTAGT. Written as DNA, the CDR3 is TGTGCCAGCAGTCGCGGGGGCGAAGATACGCAGTATTTT. It encodes CASSRGGEDTQYF.

The sample holds a few counts of this clone. The chain employs TRBV7-6 and TRBJ2-3; TRBD2 aligns across 9 bases. The CDR3 sequence is 14 residues long. Germline lookup yields CDR1 SGHVS and CDR2 FNYEAQ. J was trimmed by 7 bases and V by 5 bases; bases with no gene match: 7. The DNA of the CDR3 is TGTGCCAGCAGCCCCGGACTAGCGAGATATACGCAGTATTTT. Encoded protein: CASSPGLARYTQYF.

V and J are TRBV6-5 and TRBJ2-5; no reliable D call. The length of the CDR3 is 13 residues. CDR1 and CDR2 (germline): MNHEY, SVGAGI. V lost 2 bases, J lost 7 bases, and 11 bases lay in between. CDR3 coding DNA: TGTGCCAGCAGTTACCAGGCTACTTGGACCCAGTACTTC. This gives the protein CASSYQATWTQYF.